This entry is about one T cell receptor beta chain. Its antigen is as yet unknown. The CDR3 covers 15 residues. V lost 0 bases and J lost 0, with 5 bases in between. CDR1 is ENHRY and CDR2 is SYGVKD in the germline V gene. Method: immunoSEQ multiplex PCR; TCRdb's copy keeps in-frame clones and lacks some. The sample contains under 150,000 clones, about 86% of which appear only once. This entry belongs to a study of identifying expanded T cells in peripheral blood. Collection occurred without any documented infections or immune events in donors. General study findings and limits: Clone count variance between roughly 2-week samples rose with total template count.

The chain has TRBV10-3 and TRBJ1-4; D is uncertain. The sample taken for sequencing was blood. This TCR derives from a person between 18 and 75 years old in good health. The CDR3 reads CAISESQPTNEKLFF. The CDR3 DNA reads as TGTGCCATCAGTGAGTCACAGCCAACTAATGAAAAACTGTTTTTT.